Listed here are 19 T cell receptor beta chains from one sample, sequenced in a study of blood T cell repertoires in COVID-19. Generated by immunoSEQ multiplex PCR, the TCRdb table keeps only in-frame clones and is missing some. The sample has about 240,000 clones; approximately 85% are singletons. Sample: peripheral blood. These receptors all come from a woman aged 55 to 70 with active or convalescent COVID-19.

This chain connects TRBV29-1 to TRBJ1-3; D uncertain. This CDR3 region has 12 residues. V was shortened by 6 bases and J by 4 bases, with 10 bases between the two germline ends. Germline V gene data show CDR1 as SQVTM and CDR2 as ANQGSEA. This CDR3 reads CSVRLLGNTIYF. In nucleotides, the CDR3 is TGCAGCGTCCGCCTACTCGGAAACACCATATATTTT.

This clone was picked up a small number of times. This rearrangement joins TRBV7-3 to TRBJ1-3; no firm D call. CDR1 and CDR2 from the germline V gene are SGHTA and FQGTGA. CDR3 length equals 15 residues. The ends were cut back, 1 base at V and 0 bases at J, with 7 bases in the middle. CDR3 sequence: CASSLSPGSGNTIYF. Here the CDR3 DNA reads TGTGCCAGCAGCTTAAGTCCAGGCTCTGGAAACACCATATATTTT. Looking up the rest from reference TRBV7-3 and TRBJ1-3 gives the full variable domain: GAGVSQTPSNKVTEKGKYVELRCDPISGHTALYWYRQSLGQGPEFLIYFQGTGAADDSGLPNDRFFAVRPEGSVSTLKIQRTERGDSAVYLCASSLSPGSGNTIYFGEGSWLTVV.

The chain uses TRBV6-5 and TRBJ1-2; 7 bases match TRBD1. The V segment lost 0 bases and the J segment 3 bases; nucleotides outside the gene matches: 4. The CDR3 runs 15 residues. Germline V CDR1 and CDR2: MNHEY, SVGAGI. The chain's CDR3 is CASSYSWTGDYGYTF. The CDR3, as DNA: TGTGCCAGCAGTTACTCCTGGACAGGAGACTATGGCTACACCTTC.

The chain has TRBV3-1 (or the pseudogene TRBV3-2) and TRBJ2-3, with TRBD2 identical over 9 bases. CDR1 and CDR2 (germline): LGHDT, YNNKEL (reference sequence). The CDR3 contains 17 residues. With 3 bases clipped from V and 3 bases from J, the junction kept 10 bases outside the gene matches. DNA for the CDR3: TGTGCCAGCAGCCATGCGCGGGGGGGCGCCGGGACAGATACGCAGTATTTT. Protein sequence: CASSHARGGAGTDTQYF.

The chain has TRBV3-1 (or the pseudogene TRBV3-2) and TRBJ1-6; TRBD1 might be the D (5 bases). The CDR3 covers 16 residues. V shed 1 base and J shed 8 bases, with 15 bases lying between them. Germline CDR1 is LGHDT and CDR2 is YNNKEL (reference sequence). For the CDR3, the DNA is TGTGCCAGCAGCCAAGGTTTCGGCCAAGGGGATTCACCCCTCCACTTT. The encoded protein is CASSQGFGQGDSPLHF.

The CDR3 region has the DNA TGTGCCTGGACCGCCTCCCGGACAGGGGCGAACACTGAAGCTTTCTTT. It encodes CAWTASRTGANTEAFF. The chain joins TRBV30 to TRBJ1-1; 9 nucleotides align to TRBD1. V gave up 4 bases and J gave up 1 base; unmatched junction bases: 10. Germline values: CDR1 GTSNPN, CDR2 SVGIG (reference sequence). The CDR3 sequence is 16 residues long.

The CDR3 loop reads CSGRAGNYGYTF. The CDR3 coding sequence is TGCAGCGGGAGGGCAGGCAACTATGGCTACACCTTC. The gene calls are TRBV29-1 and TRBJ1-2; D not resolved. The germline V gene has CDR1 SQVTM and CDR2 ANQGSEA. Trimming cost V 7 bases and J 2 bases, with 11 bases left between them. This CDR3 region has 12 residues.

The rearrangement uses TRBV5-1 and TRBJ2-5, with TRBD2 as a possible D gene (6 bases). The CDR3 is made up of 15 amino acids. The V end was cut by 4 bases, the J end by 5 bases, with 18 bases between. Germline V lookup: CDR1 SGHRS, CDR2 YFSETQ. The CDR3, as DNA: TGCGCCAGCAGCCTTCGCACCGTGGAGGGGGAGACCCAGTACTTC. As protein: CASSLRTVEGETQYF.

About this clone itself: One end of the junction varies from germline; a read error may be responsible. The chain uses TRBV20-1 and TRBJ1-2, with D unclear. CDR3 length: 11 residues. The V gene's germline CDR1 is DFQATT and CDR2 SNEGSKA (reference sequence). The CDR3: CSARDLYGYTF. As DNA, the CDR3 is TGCAGTGCAAGAGACCTCTATGGCTACACCTTC.

J is TRBJ2-3 and V is TRBV2; 7 bases match TRBD2. The V segment lost 5 bases and the J segment 2 bases; nucleotides outside the gene matches: 10. Germline V lookup: CDR1 SNHLY, CDR2 FYNNEI. The CDR3 totals 16 residues. CDR3 loop: CASSSVGLAVTDTQYF. The CDR3 DNA follows: TGTGCCAGCAGTTCGGTGGGGCTAGCGGTCACAGATACGCAGTATTTT.

The V call is TRBV13, the J call TRBJ1-3; TRBD1 might be the D (5 bases). This CDR3 comprises 14 residues. CDR1 is PRHDT, CDR2 FYEKMQ, per germline (reference sequence). Deletions cut 5 bases from V and 2 bases from J, with 10 bases between. Written as DNA, the CDR3 is TGTGCCAGCAGCCTCGGGGGGGCTGGAAACACCATATATTTT. It codes for CASSLGGAGNTIYF. Full variable domain (missing parts from reference TRBV13 and TRBJ1-3): AAGVIQSPRHLIKEKRETATLKCYPIPRHDTVYWYQQGPGQDPQFLISFYEKMQSDKGSIPDRFSAQQFSDYHSELNMSSLELGDSALYFCASSLGGAGNTIYFGEGSWLTVV.

CDR3 bases: TGTGCCAGCAATATACAGGGGGGGACTGAAGCTTTCTTT. Protein: CASNIQGGTEAFF. The chain joins TRBV27 to TRBJ1-1; 8 nucleotides match TRBD1. CDR1 and CDR2 (germline): MNHEY, SMNVEV (reference sequence). Unmatched junction bases numbered 6, after V lost 7 bases and J lost 5 bases. The CDR3 loop spans 13 amino acids.

The chain employs TRBV5-1 and TRBJ2-2, with D possibly being TRBD1 (5 bases). This CDR3 is built from 13 residues. Germline CDR1 and CDR2: SGHRS and YFSETQ. The ends were cut back, 2 bases at V and 7 bases at J, with 9 bases in the middle. CDR3 sequence reads: CASSFRENGELFF. The CDR3 nucleotides are TGCGCCAGCAGCTTCAGGGAAAACGGGGAGCTGTTTTTT.

The chain carries TRBV7-8 and TRBJ2-1; 12 bases fit TRBD2. Germline trimming cut 4 bases from V and 6 bases from J; bases unmatched to any gene: 10. Germline loops: CDR1 SGHVS, CDR2 FQNEAQ. CDR3 length equals 17 residues. The CDR3, as DNA: TGTGCCAGCAGCTCAAGGACTAGCGGGGCCGTGATCAATGAGCAGTTCTTC. This translates into CASSSRTSGAVINEQFF. The full variable domain, in which reference TRBV7-8 and TRBJ2-1 provide the parts outside the CDR3, is GAGVSQSPRYKVAKRGQDVALRCDPISGHVSLFWYQQALGQGPEFLTYFQNEAQLDKSGLPSDRFFAERPEGSVSTLKIQRTQQEDSAVYLCASSSRTSGAVINEQFFGPGTRLTVL.

The genes are TRBV6-4 and TRBJ2-5; 9 bases agree with TRBD2. The CDR3 extends over 15 amino acids. Germline-derived CDR1 and CDR2 are MRHNA and SNTAGT. J was trimmed by 4 bases and V by 6 bases; bases with no gene match: 9. CDR3 residues: CASSPGGGAPETQYF. The CDR3 DNA is TGTGCCAGCAGCCCTGGCGGGGGGGCCCCAGAGACCCAGTACTTC.

The chain has TRBV2 and TRBJ1-4; no reliable D call. CDR3 length equals 13 residues. In germline, CDR1 is SNHLY, CDR2 FYNNEI. Trimming stripped 8 bases from V and 5 bases from J, with 12 bases between. CDR3 residues: CASSRYLNEKLFF. The DNA for the CDR3 is TGTGCCAGCTCGAGGTACCTAAATGAAAAACTGTTTTTT.

The chain combines TRBV7-2 with TRBJ2-7; TRBD1 matches at 7 bases. Trimming at V came to 5 bases and at J to 7 bases, leaving 17 bases not matched to a gene. From germline, CDR1 is SGHTA and CDR2 FQGNSA. CDR3 length: 16 amino acids. The CDR3 region has the DNA TGTGCCAGCAGCCTATCAATCGGGACAGCCCAGGTGGAGCAGTACTTC. This sequence encodes CASSLSIGTAQVEQYF.

This clone turned up a few times. The chain is built from TRBV5-1 and TRBJ1-6; 8 bases are a match to TRBD1. V trimming: 4 bases; J trimming: 9 bases; junction bases outside the gene matches: 9. This CDR3 has 15 amino acids. Germline-derived CDR1 and CDR2 are SGHRS and YFSETQ. The CDR3 DNA follows: TGCGCCAGCAGCACCGGACAGGGAGAGAGTTCACCCCTCCACTTT. Translated: CASSTGQGESSPLHF.

The CDR3 DNA reads as TGTGCCAGTACCGCAGACAGGGACTATGGCTACACCTTC. It translates to CASTADRDYGYTF. This chain joins TRBV19 and TRBJ1-2; TRBD1 matches at 7 bases. This CDR3 region has 13 residues. Germline loops: CDR1 LNHDA, CDR2 SQIVND (reference sequence). After removal of 7 bases from V and 3 bases from J, the junction contained 5 bases not matched to a gene.